This paragraph covers one T cell receptor (beta chain) sequence. The sample originates from a study of control samples from healthy donors and cancer patients. Trimming took 0 bases from V and 7 from J, leaving 10 bases between them. The CDR3 runs 13 residues. Looked up from germline, CDR1 is GTSNPN and CDR2 is SVGIG (reference sequence). Libraries were prepared by immunoSEQ multiplex PCR; TCRdb keeps only in-frame clonotypes and omits some of them. The profile shows 90,000 to 100,000 clones, approximately 80% of them singletons. The source of this sequence is a woman younger than 45 in good health. Sequencing was done on a sample of blood. The gene calls are TRBV30 and TRBJ2-4; possibly TRBD1 for D (5 bases). The CDR3 loop reads CAWSVSGRNIQYF. The CDR3, as DNA: TGTGCCTGGAGTGTTTCAGGGCGGAACATTCAGTACTTC.